This is a list of T cell receptor beta chains from one sample in a study of blood T cell repertoires in COVID-19. Here immunoSEQ multiplex PCR was the method, and the copy in TCRdb shows in-frame clones only, minus some. The data contain about 70,000 clones, about three quarters of them seen just once; the ten biggest clones take up 9.5% to 10%. The sequenced material came from peripheral blood. The source of these receptors is a human donor in a cohort sampled during active COVID-19. CDR3s include the opening cysteine and the closing phenylalanine or tryptophan.

V gene	J gene	CDR3 length	CDR3 protein
TRBV3-1/TRBV3-2	TRBJ2-1	17	CASSQVRLAGIYNEQFF
TRBV6-6	TRBJ2-1	14	CASSYGPGKDEQFF
TRBV6-5	TRBJ2-7	14	CASIRDRVSYEQYF
TRBV7-9	TRBJ2-7	13	CASSYGISYEQYF
TRBV9	TRBJ1-6	13	CASSVGHDSPLHF
TRBV19	TRBJ1-2	14	CASKGREINYGYTF
TRBV4-1	TRBJ1-4	16	CASSQPDRGEGEKLFF
TRBV6-5	TRBJ1-1	13	CASRQGAGTEAFF
TRBV9	TRBJ2-2	15	CASSIRSGDTGELFF
TRBV13	TRBJ2-7	14	CASSLEDRPYEQYF
TRBV2	TRBJ2-7	10	CASRTYEQYF
TRBV6-5	TRBJ2-7	15	CASSTQGQGAYEQYF
TRBV18	TRBJ1-6	15	CASSPAGTDSSPLHF
TRBV19	TRBJ2-2	16	CASKRDRTLDTGELFF
TRBV6-5	TRBJ1-3	11	CASTAGNTIYF
TRBV5-1	TRBJ2-1	17	CASSWGPSGGEPNEQFF
TRBV7-9	TRBJ1-1	14	CASTQEGPNTEAFF
TRBV11-3	TRBJ1-3	15	CASSPGQGTGNTIYF
TRBV28	TRBJ2-5	15	CAVTRSGEYQETQYF
TRBV27	TRBJ2-7	12	CASRGLAYEQYF
TRBV5-4	TRBJ2-7	14	CASSLGLASYEQYF
TRBV28	TRBJ2-2	15	CASASTGWEAGELFF
TRBV7-2	TRBJ2-3	14	CASSSGWGADTQYF
TRBV5-6	TRBJ2-6	15	CASSLAGWGANVLTF
TRBV11-2	TRBJ2-1	17	CASSSRTSGGAYNEQFF
TRBV7-2	TRBJ2-1	16	CASSLTSGGVAWEQFF
TRBV19	TRBJ2-1	12	CASSRRNNEQFF
TRBV13	TRBJ1-3	14	CASSPRLSGNTIYF
TRBV2	TRBJ1-1	11	CASTSFTEAFF
TRBV7-9	TRBJ1-5	13	CASSLTGDQPQHF
TRBV5-1	TRBJ1-1	14	CASSLEQANTEAFF
TRBV2	TRBJ2-7	11	CASSLIVEQYF
TRBV7-3	TRBJ1-1	13	CASRKWPSTEAFF
TRBV10-1	TRBJ2-7	15	CASSEKRGPYAEQYF
TRBV15	TRBJ1-5	13	CATSPMSNQPQHF
TRBV3-1/TRBV3-2	TRBJ1-2	14	CASSYMASREGYTF
TRBV9	TRBJ1-1	14	CASSVSGQNTEAFF
TRBV3-1/TRBV3-2	TRBJ2-2	17	CASSPLGAGASTGELFF
TRBV7-8	TRBJ1-1	14	CASSSTEVNTEAFF
TRBV7-2	TRBJ1-2	14	CASSLAGTGEGYTF
TRBV27	TRBJ1-1	13	CASSLTGFTEAFF
TRBV2	TRBJ1-5	16	CASSVGTGGFRQPQHF
TRBV28	TRBJ1-5	13	CASSSPSVWPQHF
TRBV6-5	TRBJ2-5	14	CASRSTGGSETQYF
TRBV30	TRBJ2-7	12	CALRTFTYEQYF
TRBV5-1	TRBJ1-1	20	CASSRGPTINQDRVLTEAFF
TRBV30	TRBJ2-7	15	CAWEPRWTGGYEQYF
TRBV28	TRBJ1-1	15	CASSLWTGRNTEAFF
TRBV5-1	TRBJ2-5	14	CASSLTSAQETQYF
TRBV11-3	TRBJ1-4	14	CASSTGGAYEKLFF
TRBV19	TRBJ2-3	17	CASSIPRGARGTDTQYF
TRBV2	TRBJ2-2	14	CASSARQGIGELFF
TRBV7-2	TRBJ1-2	13	CASSPRTGVGYTF
TRBV2	TRBJ1-5	13	CASSMGGLLPQHF
TRBV5-4	TRBJ1-5	15	CASSLGGQSNQPQHF
TRBV28	TRBJ1-5	15	CASSSQGVSNQPQHF
TRBV9	TRBJ2-5	14	CASSSTSMGETQYF
TRBV18	TRBJ1-2	15	CASSPGTGGVRGYTF
TRBV6-4	TRBJ1-2	12	CASSGLCWGYTF
TRBV10-3	TRBJ1-2	16	CAIRGTAQGWVSDYTF